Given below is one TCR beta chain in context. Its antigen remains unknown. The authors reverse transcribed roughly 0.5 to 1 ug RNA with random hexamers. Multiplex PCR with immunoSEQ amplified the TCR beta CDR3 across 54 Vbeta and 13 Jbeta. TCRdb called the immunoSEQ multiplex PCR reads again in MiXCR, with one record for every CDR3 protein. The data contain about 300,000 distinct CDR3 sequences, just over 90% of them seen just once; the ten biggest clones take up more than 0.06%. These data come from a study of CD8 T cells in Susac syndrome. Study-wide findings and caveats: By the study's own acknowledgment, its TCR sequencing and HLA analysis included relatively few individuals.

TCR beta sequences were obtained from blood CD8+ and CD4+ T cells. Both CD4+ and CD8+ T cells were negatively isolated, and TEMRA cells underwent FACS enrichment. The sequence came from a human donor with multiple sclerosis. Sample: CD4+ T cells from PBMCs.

The CDR3: CSVERVAGGGYTF. The CDR3 DNA follows: TGCAGCGTTGAGAGGGTGGCCGGGGGCGGCTACACCTTC. The chain carries TRBV29-1 and TRBJ1-2; possible D gene TRBD1, 6 bases. Germline V gives CDR1 SQVTM, CDR2 ANQGSEA. CDR3 length equals 13 residues. Trimming cost V 3 bases and J 8 bases, with 16 bases left between them.